This T cell receptor (beta chain) appears in the sequencing data of a study of T cell clones after liver transplantation. Points on this clone: Its antigen is unknown.

CDR1 is GTSNPN and CDR2 is SVGIG in the germline V gene (reference sequence). Trimming cost V 2 bases and J 1 base, with 8 bases left between them. The CDR3 has 13 residues. Measured with immunoSEQ multiplex PCR; TCRdb has only the in-frame clones, and not every one. The repertoire holds about 33,000 clones, with just under 95% as singletons. Study-wide results and caveats: Small, mixed patient groups and varying post-transplant times limit these conclusions.

V gene TRBV30 combines with J gene TRBJ1-1; D is undetermined. This TCR derives from a human patient who received a liver transplant. These T cells may partly come from the graft donor. Here the sequenced sample was CD8+ T cells from blood, taken 12 months after liver transplant. This CDR3 reads CAWSWAGNTEAFF. CDR3 coding DNA: TGTGCCTGGAGTTGGGCGGGGAACACTGAAGCTTTCTTT.